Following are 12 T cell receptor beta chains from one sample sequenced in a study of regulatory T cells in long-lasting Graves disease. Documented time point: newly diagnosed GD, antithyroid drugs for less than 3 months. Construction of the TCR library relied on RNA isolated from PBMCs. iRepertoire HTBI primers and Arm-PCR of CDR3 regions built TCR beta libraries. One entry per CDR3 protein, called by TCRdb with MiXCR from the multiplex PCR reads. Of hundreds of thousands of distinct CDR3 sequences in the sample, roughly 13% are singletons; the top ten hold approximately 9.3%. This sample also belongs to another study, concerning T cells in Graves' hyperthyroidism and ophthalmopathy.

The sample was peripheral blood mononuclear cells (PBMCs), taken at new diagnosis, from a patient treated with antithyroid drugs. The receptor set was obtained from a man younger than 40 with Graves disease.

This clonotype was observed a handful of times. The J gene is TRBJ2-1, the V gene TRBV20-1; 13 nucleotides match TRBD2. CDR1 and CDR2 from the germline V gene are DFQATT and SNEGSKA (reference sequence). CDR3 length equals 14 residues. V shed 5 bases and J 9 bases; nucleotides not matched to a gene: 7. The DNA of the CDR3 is TGCAGTGCTGATACTAGCGGGAGGGCGGCTGAGCAGTTCTTC. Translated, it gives CSADTSGRAAEQFF.

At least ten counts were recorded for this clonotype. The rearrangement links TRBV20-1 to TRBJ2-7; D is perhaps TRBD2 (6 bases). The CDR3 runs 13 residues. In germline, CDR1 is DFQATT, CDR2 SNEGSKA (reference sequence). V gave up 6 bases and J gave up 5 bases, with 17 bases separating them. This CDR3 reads CSAEAGLRHEQYF. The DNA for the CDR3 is TGCAGTGCCGAGGCGGGATTACGCCACGAGCAGTACTTC.

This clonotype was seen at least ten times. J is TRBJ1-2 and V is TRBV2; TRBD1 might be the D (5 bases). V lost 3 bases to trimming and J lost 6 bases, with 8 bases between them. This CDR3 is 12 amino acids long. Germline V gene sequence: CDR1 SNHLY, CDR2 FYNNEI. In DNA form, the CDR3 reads TGTGCCAGCAGTGACAGGGTTGATGGCTACACCTTC. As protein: CASSDRVDGYTF.

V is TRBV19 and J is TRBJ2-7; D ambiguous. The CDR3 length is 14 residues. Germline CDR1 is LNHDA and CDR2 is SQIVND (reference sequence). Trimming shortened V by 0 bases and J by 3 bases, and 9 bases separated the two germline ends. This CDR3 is CASSIDVSRYEQYF. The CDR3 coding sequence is TGTGCCAGTAGTATAGATGTAAGTCGCTACGAGCAGTACTTC.

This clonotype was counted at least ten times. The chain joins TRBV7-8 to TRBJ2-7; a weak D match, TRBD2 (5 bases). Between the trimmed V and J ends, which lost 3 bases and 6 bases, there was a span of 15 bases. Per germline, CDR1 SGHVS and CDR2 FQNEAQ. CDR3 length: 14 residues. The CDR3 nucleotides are TGTGCCAGCAGCTTCCAATCCCCTGCGGGCGAGCAGTACTTC. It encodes CASSFQSPAGEQYF.

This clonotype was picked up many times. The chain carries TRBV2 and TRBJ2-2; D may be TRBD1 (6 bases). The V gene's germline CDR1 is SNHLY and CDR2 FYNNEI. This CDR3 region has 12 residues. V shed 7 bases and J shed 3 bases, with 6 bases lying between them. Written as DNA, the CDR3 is TGTGCCAGCACAGGGGACACCGGGGAGCTGTTTTTT. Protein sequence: CASTGDTGELFF. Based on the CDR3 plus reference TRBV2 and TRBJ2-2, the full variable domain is EPEVTQTPSHQVTQMGQEVILRCVPISNHLYFYWYRQILGQKVEFLVSFYNNEISEKSEIFDDQFSVERPDGSNFTLKIRSTKLEDSAMYFCASTGDTGELFFGEGSRLTVL.

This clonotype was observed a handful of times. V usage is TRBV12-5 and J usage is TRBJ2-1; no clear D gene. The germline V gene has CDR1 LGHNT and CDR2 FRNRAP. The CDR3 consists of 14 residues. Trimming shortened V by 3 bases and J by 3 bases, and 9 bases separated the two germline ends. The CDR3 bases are TGTGCTAGTGGTTTTATCCCGATCTACAATGAGCAGTTCTTC. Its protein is CASGFIPIYNEQFF. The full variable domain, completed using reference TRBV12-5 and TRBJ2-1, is DARVTQTPRHKVTEMGQEVTMRCQPILGHNTVFWYRQTMMQGLELLAYFRNRAPLDDSGMPKDRFSAEMPDATLATLKIQPSEPRDSAVYFCASGFIPIYNEQFFGPGTRLTVL.

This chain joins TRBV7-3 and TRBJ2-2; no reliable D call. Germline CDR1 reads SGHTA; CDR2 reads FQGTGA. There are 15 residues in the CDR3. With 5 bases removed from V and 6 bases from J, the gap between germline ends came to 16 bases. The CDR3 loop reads CASSAQTGSPGELFF. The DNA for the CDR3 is TGTGCCAGCAGCGCTCAAACGGGTAGTCCCGGGGAGCTGTTTTTT.

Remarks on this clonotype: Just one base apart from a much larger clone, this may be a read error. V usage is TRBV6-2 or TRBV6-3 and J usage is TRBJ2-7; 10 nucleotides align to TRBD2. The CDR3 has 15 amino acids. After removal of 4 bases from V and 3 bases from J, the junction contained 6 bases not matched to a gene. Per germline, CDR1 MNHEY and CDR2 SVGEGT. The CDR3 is CASSCVAGGIYEQYF. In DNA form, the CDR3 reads TGTGCCAGCAGTTGTGTAGCGGGAGGTATCTACGAGCAGTACTTC.

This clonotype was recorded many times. The CDR3 sequence is CAWSHRRNPNQPQHF. The CDR3 DNA reads TGTGCCTGGAGTCACAGACGGAACCCAAATCAGCCCCAGCATTTT. V is TRBV30 and J is TRBJ1-5, with D unresolved. CDR1 and CDR2 (germline): GTSNPN, SVGIG (reference sequence). This CDR3 contains 15 residues. Trimming took off 2 bases at V and 4 bases at J, with 15 bases between the two ends.

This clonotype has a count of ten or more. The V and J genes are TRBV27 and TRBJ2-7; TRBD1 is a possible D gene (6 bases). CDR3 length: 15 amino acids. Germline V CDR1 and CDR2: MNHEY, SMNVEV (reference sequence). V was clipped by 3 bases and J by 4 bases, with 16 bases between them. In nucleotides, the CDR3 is TGTGCCAGCAGTTTGAAGGGGGAGCTTTGGTACGAGCAGTACTTC. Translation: CASSLKGELWYEQYF.

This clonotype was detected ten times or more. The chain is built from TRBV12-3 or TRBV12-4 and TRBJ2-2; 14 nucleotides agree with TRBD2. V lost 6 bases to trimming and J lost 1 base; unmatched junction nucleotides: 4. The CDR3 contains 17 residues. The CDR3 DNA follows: TGTGCCAGCAGCCTAGGGACTAGCGGGGGGAACACCGGGGAGCTGTTTTTT. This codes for CASSLGTSGGNTGELFF.